What follows describes a single TCR beta chain. Germline trimming cut 7 bases from V and 4 bases from J; bases unmatched to any gene: 13. The CDR3 runs to 16 residues. The germline V gene has CDR1 SGHTA and CDR2 FQGNSA. This entry is derived from a study of T cells in narcolepsy. Profiled with immunoSEQ multiplex PCR; TCRdb holds only in-frame clones, not every one. Among about 27,000 clones listed, about 84% were seen once. The V gene is TRBV7-2, the J gene TRBJ2-7, with TRBD1 identical over 10 bases. The TCR sequence derives from a human donor with narcolepsy. Sequenced: CD45RA- memory CD4+ T cells from PBMCs. As DNA, the CDR3 is TGTGCCAGCACCTCGACTGGGGACAGGGGATTTTACGAGCAGTACTTC. Translating gives CASTSTGDRGFYEQYF.